The 30 T cell receptor beta chains reported below all come from one sample, sequenced in a study of shared clonotypes between healthy human individuals (dated by TCRdb to about 2020). Library preparation was by the immunoSEQ multiplex PCR assay. As stored in TCRdb, this immuneACCESS dataset retains in-frame rearrangements with V and J assigned. A fraction of the clones does not appear; measured against another copy, unresolved V genes explain less than half of the discrepancy, and the remainder lacks a known reason. For this sample there are approximately 2.5 million clones; 80% to 95% appear just once. The ten largest account for approximately 0.37% of the sample. The specimen was naive CD4+ T cells from PBMCs. Explained via the paper, the cell subset or site label denotes: CD45RA+ positively selected. Source of these receptors: a man between 18 and 29 years old in good health. Some clones in this sample may be carry-over from other donors' samples.

A note on this clone: At the DNA level, this CDR3 is encoded by other sequences in the same sample as well. The chain's CDR3 is CASSPGTPSGNTIYF. The CDR3 region has the DNA TGCGCCAGCAGCCCGGGGACCCCCTCTGGAAACACCATATATTTT. V usage is TRBV5-1 and J usage is TRBJ1-3; D may be TRBD1 (5 bases). Germline CDR1 reads SGHRS; CDR2 reads YFSETQ. V lost 4 bases and J 0 bases, leaving 11 bases between the germline ends. This CDR3 contains 15 residues.

V is TRBV7-3 and J is TRBJ1-4, with D uncertain. The CDR3 extends over 13 amino acids. V was pared by 5 bases and J by 7 bases, with 11 bases between. Per the germline V gene, CDR1 is SGHTA and CDR2 is FQGTGA. CDR3 amino acids: CASSKGRGEKLFF. The DNA of the CDR3 is TGTGCCAGCAGCAAAGGTCGGGGTGAAAAACTGTTTTTT.

Details on this clone: At the DNA level, this CDR3 is encoded by other sequences in the same sample as well. This chain connects TRBV6-5 to TRBJ2-7; 9 nucleotides match TRBD2. The length of the CDR3 is 13 residues. Losses at the gene ends were 10 bases for V and 2 bases for J; bases not matched to a gene: 6. Germline CDR1 and CDR2: MNHEY and SVGAGI. The CDR3 DNA reads TGTGCCACTGGGGGCGGGAGGGCCTACGAGCAGTACTTC. Its translation: CATGGGRAYEQYF.

This rearrangement joins TRBV30 to TRBJ2-5; no firm D call. Trimming pared 1 base from V and 5 bases from J, leaving 11 bases between. Germline loops: CDR1 GTSNPN, CDR2 SVGIG (reference sequence). There are 13 residues in the CDR3. The CDR3 bases are TGTGCCTGGAGTGGAGTTGACGGGGAGACCCAGTACTTC. It is translated as CAWSGVDGETQYF.

Of note for this clone: Other DNA sequences of this sample code for an identical CDR3. This sequence joins TRBV28 and TRBJ1-5; no definite D call. Germline V CDR1 and CDR2: MDHEN, SYDVKM. The germline V and J ends were trimmed by 2 bases and 5 bases, with 4 bases remaining between them. CDR3 length: 12 amino acids. CDR3 sequence reads: CASSLQDQPQHF. For the CDR3, the DNA is TGTGCCAGCAGTTTACAGGATCAGCCCCAGCATTTT.

The rearrangement uses TRBV2 and TRBJ2-3; TRBD2 matches at 7 bases. V gave up 7 bases and J gave up 1 base; unmatched junction bases: 11. The CDR3 has 16 amino acids. The germline V gene has CDR1 SNHLY and CDR2 FYNNEI. The CDR3 DNA is TGTGCCAGCACGGGGCAGGGACTACCGGGCACAGATACGCAGTATTTT. Its translation: CASTGQGLPGTDTQYF.

About this clone itself: Different DNA sequences within this sample yield the same CDR3. The chain is built from TRBV9 and TRBJ2-3, with D unclear. The V end lost 2 bases, the J end lost 2 bases, and 6 bases lay between the germline ends. Per germline, CDR1 SGDLS and CDR2 YYNGEE. This CDR3 has 13 amino acids. CDR3 sequence reads: CASSVSPTDTQYF. The DNA of the CDR3 is TGTGCCAGCAGCGTGTCACCCACAGATACGCAGTATTTT.

This chain joins TRBV30 and TRBJ2-2; 8 nucleotides match TRBD1. Trimming took 3 bases from V and 7 from J; bases not matched to a gene: 1. Germline values: CDR1 GTSNPN, CDR2 SVGIG (reference sequence). CDR3 length: 12 amino acids. As DNA, the CDR3 is TGTGCCTGGAGCGGGACAGGCGGGGAGCTGTTTTTT. This gives the protein CAWSGTGGELFF.

Note on this clone: The same CDR3 also results from other DNA sequences found in this sample. J is TRBJ1-1 and V is TRBV9; D is uncertain. The CDR3 is 14 residues long. CDR1 is SGDLS and CDR2 is YYNGEE in the germline V gene. Trimming took 0 bases from V and 1 from J, leaving 7 bases between them. The CDR3 sequence: CASSVVSGNTEAFF. The CDR3 nucleotides are TGTGCCAGCAGCGTAGTATCGGGGAACACTGAAGCTTTCTTT.

This chain uses TRBV7-9 with TRBJ2-5; D remains ambiguous. This CDR3 region has 12 residues. Germline V gene data show CDR1 as SEHNR and CDR2 as FQNEAQ (reference sequence). The germline V and J ends were trimmed by 3 bases and 5 bases, with 7 bases remaining between them. As DNA, the CDR3 is TGTGCCAGCAGCTTTACTCCGGAGACCCAGTACTTC. It specifies CASSFTPETQYF.

The chain joins TRBV5-6 to TRBJ2-5; 8 bases are a match to TRBD2. Germline lookup yields CDR1 SGHDT and CDR2 YYEEEE. With V trimmed by 0 bases and J by 7 bases, 2 bases remained unmatched. CDR3 length: 13 residues. The CDR3 spells CASSLERGGTQYF. CDR3 nucleotides: TGTGCCAGCAGCTTGGAACGGGGGGGGACCCAGTACTTC.

The chain employs TRBV9 and TRBJ2-3; perhaps TRBD1 as D (6 bases). Germline-derived CDR1 and CDR2 are SGDLS and YYNGEE. The ends were cut back, 2 bases at V and 0 bases at J, with 13 bases in the middle. The length of the CDR3 is 16 residues. CDR3 amino acids: CASSVTGQISTDTQYF. The DNA of the CDR3 is TGTGCCAGCAGCGTGACTGGACAGATTAGCACAGATACGCAGTATTTT.

The rearrangement links TRBV7-9 to TRBJ1-2; D is undetermined. With 4 bases removed from V and 0 bases from J, the gap between germline ends came to 9 bases. The germline CDR1 and CDR2 sequences are SEHNR and FQNEAQ (reference sequence). This CDR3 has 14 amino acids. CDR3 in DNA: TGTGCCAGCAGCTCGGGTTTCACTAACTATGGCTACACCTTC. It translates to CASSSGFTNYGYTF. The full variable domain, its missing parts supplied by reference TRBV7-9 and TRBJ1-2, is DTGVSQNPRHKITKRGQNVTFRCDPISEHNRLYWYRQTLGQGPEFLTYFQNEAQLEKSRLLSDRFSAERPKGSFSTLEIQRTEQGDSAMYLCASSSGFTNYGYTFGSGTRLTVV.

The chain combines TRBV7-9 with TRBJ2-7, with D unclear. The CDR3 covers 14 residues. CDR1 is SEHNR, CDR2 FQNEAQ, per germline (reference sequence). V lost 5 bases and J lost 2, with 13 bases in between. CDR3 loop: CASSQRGLPYEQYF. The DNA of the CDR3 is TGTGCCAGCAGCCAACGTGGGTTGCCCTACGAGCAGTACTTC.

This rearrangement joins TRBV28 to TRBJ2-7, with D perhaps TRBD1 (5 bases). V was cut by 4 bases and J by 1 base, with 14 bases left in between. Germline lookup yields CDR1 MDHEN and CDR2 SYDVKM. The CDR3 totals 15 residues. CDR3 nucleotide sequence: TGTGCCAGCAGTTCTCAGAAACGACAGTCCTACGAGCAGTACTTC. It codes for CASSSQKRQSYEQYF.

The V call is TRBV11-1, the J call TRBJ2-1; 7 bases are a match to TRBD2. With 5 bases clipped from V and 4 bases from J, the junction kept 11 bases outside the gene matches. In germline, CDR1 is SGHAT, CDR2 FQDESV (reference sequence). This CDR3 comprises 16 residues. CDR3: CASSGRDQNPYNEQFF. In DNA, the CDR3 is TGTGCCAGCAGCGGGAGGGACCAGAACCCTTACAATGAGCAGTTCTTC.

This clone turned up a few times. This chain uses TRBV2 with TRBJ2-7; TRBD1 matches 7 bases. This CDR3 region has 14 residues. Trimming at V came to 6 bases and at J to 2 bases, leaving 7 bases not matched to a gene. Per the germline V gene, CDR1 is SNHLY and CDR2 is FYNNEI. This CDR3 reads CASSRDSTTYEQYF. CDR3 DNA: TGTGCCAGCAGCCGGGACAGTACCACCTACGAGCAGTACTTC.

The chain recombines TRBV10-3 with TRBJ2-1, with D unresolved. This CDR3 region has 14 residues. CDR1 is ENHRY, CDR2 SYGVKD, per germline. V was cut by 4 bases and J by 0 bases, with 7 bases left in between. The CDR3: CAISVASSYNEQFF. The CDR3 bases are TGTGCCATCAGTGTTGCGAGCTCCTACAATGAGCAGTTCTTC.

The rearrangement joins TRBV6-6 to TRBJ1-1; no reliable D call. Per germline, CDR1 MNHNY and CDR2 SVGAGI (reference sequence). The CDR3 extends over 14 amino acids. V was trimmed by 6 bases and J by 2 bases, leaving 13 bases between them. The DNA of the CDR3 is TGTGCCAGCAGCCCTGGGTCACCCAACACTGAAGCTTTCTTT. This codes for CASSPGSPNTEAFF.

This clone was detected only once. This chain connects TRBV7-7 to TRBJ2-5; either TRBD1 or TRBD2 may supply D (5 bases each). Germline CDR1 and CDR2: SSHAT and FNYEAQ (reference sequence). This CDR3 is 15 amino acids long. Trimming left V 5 bases short and J 3 bases short, with 16 bases between. In DNA form, the CDR3 reads TGTGCCAGCAGCCTCCGGGACGGTAGGGAAGAGACCCAGTACTTC. This translates into CASSLRDGREETQYF.

The chain employs TRBV5-1 and TRBJ2-6; a possible D gene is TRBD2 (5 bases). Germline CDR1 is SGHRS and CDR2 is YFSETQ. CDR3 length equals 14 residues. The V gene lost 4 bases and the J gene lost 7 bases, with 12 bases spanning the gap. Written as DNA, the CDR3 is TGCGCCAGCAGCCAAGGACTGGTAGCCAACGTCCTGACTTTC. This codes for CASSQGLVANVLTF.

The chain has TRBV25-1 and TRBJ1-3; 10 bases match TRBD1. V gave up 5 bases and J gave up 7 bases; unmatched junction bases: 5. The CDR3 contains 14 residues. CDR1 and CDR2 from the germline V gene are MGHDK and SYGVNS. This chain's CDR3 is CASSRQGAWNTIYF. CDR3 DNA: TGTGCCAGCAGTAGACAGGGGGCATGGAACACCATATATTTT.

This clone has only one observation. The J gene is TRBJ1-1, the V gene TRBV7-9; 10 bases agree with TRBD1. Trimming removed 4 bases from V and 5 bases from J; junction bases left unmatched: 4. Germline lookup yields CDR1 SEHNR and CDR2 FQNEAQ (reference sequence). This CDR3 is built from 14 residues. The CDR3 sequence is CASSWTDRGTEAFF. Here the CDR3 DNA reads TGTGCCAGCAGCTGGACGGACAGGGGGACTGAAGCTTTCTTT.

This sequence joins TRBV29-1 and TRBJ2-5, with D unclear. The V and J ends lost 6 bases and 1 base respectively, with 12 bases between them. CDR1 SQVTM and CDR2 ANQGSEA come from the germline V gene. The CDR3 consists of 13 residues. The CDR3 DNA follows: TGCAGCGTCTCACGACGGTTCCAAGAGACCCAGTACTTC. Protein: CSVSRRFQETQYF.

The chain links TRBV6-5 to TRBJ2-1, with 13 bases that match TRBD2. CDR1 and CDR2 from the germline V gene are MNHEY and SVGAGI. Unmatched junction bases numbered 4, after V lost 0 bases and J lost 8 bases. The CDR3 consists of 16 residues. Here the CDR3 reads CASSYSGLAGAHEQFF. The CDR3, as DNA: TGTGCCAGCAGTTACTCCGGACTAGCGGGAGCCCATGAGCAGTTCTTC.

The genes are TRBV28 and TRBJ2-7; 9 nucleotides match TRBD1. CDR3 size: 14 residues. Losses at the gene ends were 0 bases for V and 6 bases for J; bases not matched to a gene: 3. CDR1 is MDHEN, CDR2 SYDVKM, per germline. CDR3 DNA: TGTGCCAGCAGTTTATGGGACAGGGGCTCCGAGCAGTACTTC. It is translated as CASSLWDRGSEQYF.

This rearrangement joins TRBV11-2 to TRBJ2-7; D tentatively reads TRBD1 or TRBD2 (6 bases each). V lost 6 bases and J lost 6, with 18 bases in between. Germline V gene sequence: CDR1 SGHAT, CDR2 FQNNGV. The CDR3 has 14 residues. Written as DNA, the CDR3 is TGTGCCAGCAGGCCCGCGGGGCAGGGGCTCGAGCAGTACTTC. Amino acid sequence: CASRPAGQGLEQYF.

CDR3 protein: CASSIGPQTGELFF. As DNA, the CDR3 is TGTGCCAGTAGTATAGGTCCACAAACCGGGGAGCTGTTTTTT. This chain connects TRBV19 to TRBJ2-2; D gene ambiguous. CDR1 LNHDA and CDR2 SQIVND come from the germline V gene (reference sequence). Trimming removed 1 base at V and 5 bases at J, with 8 bases between. The CDR3 is 14 amino acids.

This rearrangement joins TRBV6-5 to TRBJ1-4; D might be TRBD1 (5 bases). The germline gives CDR1 MNHEY, CDR2 SVGAGI. The CDR3 has 14 residues. Between the trimmed V and J ends, which lost 7 bases and 8 bases, there was a span of 17 bases. In DNA, the CDR3 is TGTGCCAGCAAGGGAGGGGCGTCAGGGGAAAAACTGTTTTTT. It codes for CASKGGASGEKLFF.

As regards this clone: The identical CDR3 is also encoded by other nucleotide sequences in the sample. The genes are TRBV12-5 and TRBJ2-5; D could derive from TRBD1 or TRBD2 (5 bases each). From germline, CDR1 is LGHNT and CDR2 FRNRAP. Trimming removed 1 base from V and 5 bases from J, with 8 bases in between. The CDR3 totals 13 residues. The CDR3 coding sequence is TGTGCTAGTGGTTTGGCGGGGCGGGAGACCCAGTACTTC. Translation: CASGLAGRETQYF. Complete variable domain (other parts from reference TRBV12-5 and TRBJ2-5): DARVTQTPRHKVTEMGQEVTMRCQPILGHNTVFWYRQTMMQGLELLAYFRNRAPLDDSGMPKDRFSAEMPDATLATLKIQPSEPRDSAVYFCASGLAGRETQYFGPGTRLLVL.